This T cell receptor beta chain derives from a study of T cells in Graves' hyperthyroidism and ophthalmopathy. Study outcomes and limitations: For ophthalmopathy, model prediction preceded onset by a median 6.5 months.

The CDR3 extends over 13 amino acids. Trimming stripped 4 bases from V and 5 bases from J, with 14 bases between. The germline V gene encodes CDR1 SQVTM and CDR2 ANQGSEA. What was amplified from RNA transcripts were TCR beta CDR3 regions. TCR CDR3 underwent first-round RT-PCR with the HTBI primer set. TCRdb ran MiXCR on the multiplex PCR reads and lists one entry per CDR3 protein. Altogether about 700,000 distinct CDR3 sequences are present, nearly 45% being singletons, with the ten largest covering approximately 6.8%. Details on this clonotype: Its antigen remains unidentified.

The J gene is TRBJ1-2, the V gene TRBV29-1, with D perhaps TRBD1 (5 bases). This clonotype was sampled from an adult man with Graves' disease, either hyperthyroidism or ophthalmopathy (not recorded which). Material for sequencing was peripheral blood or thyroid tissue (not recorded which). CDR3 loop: CSVAGFGRYGYTF. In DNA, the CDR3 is TGCAGCGTTGCAGGGTTTGGAAGATATGGCTACACCTTC.